The 27 T cell receptor beta chains below all came from one sample that was sequenced in a study of blood T cell repertoires in COVID-19. Profiling relied on immunoSEQ multiplex PCR, and the TCRdb table lists in-frame clones only, not all of them. The sample shows more than 65,000 clones, 87% of them seen only once. Material: peripheral blood. These receptors originate from a man in his fifties with active COVID-19.

The chain combines TRBV28 with TRBJ2-7, with D uncertain. Germline V CDR1 and CDR2: MDHEN, SYDVKM. CDR3 length: 14 residues. V was shortened by 5 bases and J by 2 bases, with 13 bases between the two germline ends. The CDR3 bases are TGTGCCAGCAGTCCTCCTGACATTACCTACGAGCAGTACTTC. As protein: CASSPPDITYEQYF.

The chain couples TRBV7-8 to TRBJ1-6; 8 nucleotides agree with TRBD1. The CDR3 contains 15 residues. Per the germline V gene, CDR1 is SGHVS and CDR2 is FQNEAQ. With V trimmed by 5 bases and J by 13 bases, 13 bases remained unmatched. Here the CDR3 reads CASSRDRGRTFPLHF. In DNA, the CDR3 is TGTGCCAGCAGCCGAGACAGGGGAAGAACGTTCCCCCTCCACTTT.

The chain combines TRBV20-1 with TRBJ1-6, with D unresolved. Germline CDR1 is DFQATT and CDR2 is SNEGSKA (reference sequence). The V end was cut by 7 bases, the J end by 6 bases, with 7 bases between. There are 11 residues in the CDR3. CDR3 amino acids: CSVAGNSPLHF. CDR3 DNA: TGCAGTGTCGCGGGTAATTCACCCCTCCACTTT.

CDR3 nucleotides: TGTGCCAGCACATCTAACAGGTTGGGCAATGAGCAGTTCTTC. Translating gives CASTSNRLGNEQFF. The chain is built from TRBV2 and TRBJ2-1; the D gene is possibly TRBD1 (5 bases). Trimming stripped 7 bases from V and 6 bases from J, with 16 bases between. Germline values: CDR1 SNHLY, CDR2 FYNNEI. The CDR3 covers 14 residues.

This clone has just a few counts. This chain links TRBV6-5 with TRBJ1-6, with D possibly being TRBD1 (5 bases). Germline V lookup: CDR1 MNHEY, CDR2 SVGAGI. The CDR3 runs 15 residues. V was clipped by 0 bases and J by 10 bases, with 13 bases between them. The CDR3 coding sequence is TGTGCCAGCAGTTACTCGGGCCAGGGTGGGTCACCCCTCCACTTT. Its translation: CASSYSGQGGSPLHF.

The chain couples TRBV6-5 to TRBJ1-5, with 7 bases identical to TRBD1. The germline gives CDR1 MNHEY, CDR2 SVGAGI. The junction had 7 bases not matched to a gene; V was cut back by 0 bases and J by 5 bases. This CDR3 comprises 16 residues. The CDR3 sequence is CASSYSISRGDQPQHF. CDR3 nucleotides: TGTGCCAGCAGTTACTCGATAAGCAGGGGGGATCAGCCCCAGCATTTT.

The rearrangement uses TRBV9 and TRBJ2-7, with TRBD1 matching over 10 bases. V was pared by 3 bases and J by 6 bases, with 3 bases of the junction left unmatched. Germline values: CDR1 SGDLS, CDR2 YYNGEE. CDR3 size: 13 residues. CDR3 in DNA: TGTGCCAGCAGCGCGGGACAGGGGTTCGAGCAGTACTTC. Residues: CASSAGQGFEQYF. Filled out from reference TRBV9 and TRBJ2-7, the complete variable domain reads DSGVTQTPKHLITATGQRVTLRCSPRSGDLSVYWYQQSLDQGLQFLIQYYNGEERAKGNILERFSAQQFPDLHSELNLSSLELGDSALYFCASSAGQGFEQYFGPGTRLTVT.

The chain uses TRBV5-4 and TRBJ2-5; perhaps TRBD2 as D (7 bases). This CDR3 has 13 amino acids. The V gene's germline CDR1 is SGHNT and CDR2 YYREEE (reference sequence). V was pared by 4 bases and J by 5 bases, with 12 bases between. As DNA, the CDR3 is TGTGCCAGCAGCCAGGAGGGGGGGGAGACCCAGTACTTC. Encoded protein: CASSQEGGETQYF.

J is TRBJ2-5 and V is TRBV7-9; maybe TRBD2 (5 bases). The CDR3 totals 15 residues. V was shortened by 5 bases and J by 5 bases, with 18 bases between the two germline ends. Looked up from germline, CDR1 is SEHNR and CDR2 is FQNEAQ (reference sequence). The CDR3 region is CASSRPAPSGETQYF. In DNA, the CDR3 is TGTGCCAGCAGCAGACCGGCTCCGTCGGGGGAGACCCAGTACTTC.

The chain has TRBV5-1 and TRBJ2-7, with 8 bases identical to TRBD1. The CDR3 contains 14 residues. The junction had 8 bases not matched to a gene; V was cut back by 4 bases and J by 5 bases. CDR1 and CDR2 (germline): SGHRS, YFSETQ. CDR3 region: CASSPQGAYDEQYF. The CDR3 DNA follows: TGCGCCAGCAGCCCGCAGGGGGCTTACGACGAGCAGTACTTC. The full variable domain, with the rest looked up from reference TRBV5-1 and TRBJ2-7, is KAGVTQTPRYLIKTRGQQVTLSCSPISGHRSVSWYQQTPGQGLQFLFEYFSETQRNKGNFPGRFSGRQFSNSRSEMNVSTLELGDSALYLCASSPQGAYDEQYFGPGTRLTVT.

The rearrangement links TRBV6-2 or TRBV6-3 to TRBJ2-7; 7 nucleotides line up with TRBD1. Germline V gene data show CDR1 as MNHEY and CDR2 as SVGEGT. Trimming removed 0 bases from V and 1 base from J; junction bases left unmatched: 9. The CDR3 covers 17 residues. This CDR3 is CASSYSPGQPISYEQYF. The CDR3 region has the DNA TGTGCCAGCAGTTACTCACCGGGACAGCCTATTTCCTACGAGCAGTACTTC.

This chain connects TRBV4-1 to TRBJ2-5, with 7 bases identical to TRBD1. V lost 1 base to trimming and J lost 2 bases; unmatched junction nucleotides: 7. Germline-derived CDR1 and CDR2 are MGHRA and YSYEKL. This CDR3 has 16 amino acids. The CDR3 protein is CASSQVTGVSQETQYF. CDR3 DNA sequence: TGCGCCAGCAGCCAAGTTACAGGGGTTAGTCAAGAGACCCAGTACTTC.

The chain carries TRBV30 and TRBJ2-1, with D unresolved. Germline CDR1 reads GTSNPN; CDR2 reads SVGIG (reference sequence). The CDR3 contains 15 residues. V was clipped by 2 bases and J by 0 bases, with 11 bases between them. The CDR3 here is CAWSSRVSSYNEQFF. DNA for the CDR3: TGTGCCTGGAGTTCCCGGGTGAGCTCCTACAATGAGCAGTTCTTC.

The J gene is TRBJ1-2, the V gene TRBV28; 8 bases fit TRBD1. The CDR3 covers 14 residues. The V and J ends lost 5 bases and 7 bases, in that order; junction bases with no gene match: 9. CDR1 and CDR2 (germline): MDHEN, SYDVKM. In DNA form, the CDR3 reads TGTGCCAGCAGTCCCCGGCAGGGGGCTGCTGGCTACACCTTC. Translating it yields CASSPRQGAAGYTF.

In its sample, this clone was seen once. The chain uses TRBV2 and TRBJ2-5; 10 bases are a match to TRBD1. J was trimmed by 5 bases and V by 8 bases; bases with no gene match: 11. Germline V gene data show CDR1 as SNHLY and CDR2 as FYNNEI. The CDR3 totals 15 residues. Written as DNA, the CDR3 is TGTGCCAGCGCCAGGGACAGGGGACCGGGGGAGACCCAGTACTTC. It translates to CASARDRGPGETQYF. The entire variable domain, with the rest obtained from reference TRBV2 and TRBJ2-5, is as follows: EPEVTQTPSHQVTQMGQEVILRCVPISNHLYFYWYRQILGQKVEFLVSFYNNEISEKSEIFDDQFSVERPDGSNFTLKIRSTKLEDSAMYFCASARDRGPGETQYFGPGTRLLVL.

V is TRBV5-1 and J is TRBJ2-3, with 9 bases lining up with TRBD2. Germline trimming cut 2 bases from V and 6 bases from J; bases unmatched to any gene: 7. Germline V gene sequence: CDR1 SGHRS, CDR2 YFSETQ. The CDR3 extends over 15 amino acids. For the CDR3, the DNA is TGCGCCAGCAGCTTTGTAAGCGGGAGGATGGATACGCAGTATTTT. The encoded protein is CASSFVSGRMDTQYF.

The CDR3 loop is CASSEGRGETQYF. The CDR3 DNA is TGTGCCAGCAGTGAGGGGAGGGGAGAGACCCAGTACTTC. The chain recombines TRBV2 with TRBJ2-5, with 7 bases that match TRBD2. The CDR3 is 13 amino acids. Trimming at V came to 3 bases and at J to 4 bases, leaving 2 bases not matched to a gene. Germline V gives CDR1 SNHLY, CDR2 FYNNEI.

The chain is built from TRBV12-3 or TRBV12-4 and TRBJ1-2, with TRBD1 matching 11 bases. V lost 6 bases to trimming and J lost 7 bases; unmatched junction nucleotides: 4. CDR3 size: 13 residues. CDR3 nucleotides: TGTGCCAGCAGCTCCGGGACAGGGGGTGGCTACACCTTC. Translating it yields CASSSGTGGGYTF.

The rearrangement uses TRBV9 and TRBJ1-2; 8 nucleotides align to TRBD1. Germline trimming cut 4 bases from V and 6 bases from J; bases unmatched to any gene: 2. The germline gives CDR1 SGDLS, CDR2 YYNGEE. The CDR3 extends over 12 amino acids. The CDR3 bases are TGTGCCAGCAGCCAGACAGGGGATGGCTACACCTTC. Its protein is CASSQTGDGYTF.

The chain joins TRBV3-1 (or the pseudogene TRBV3-2) to TRBJ2-1, with D hard to call. CDR1 and CDR2 from the germline V gene are LGHDT and YNNKEL (reference sequence). V dropped 4 bases and J dropped 7 bases, with 8 bases sitting between them. The CDR3 consists of 12 residues. CDR3 loop: CASSRAGNEQFF. The CDR3 bases are TGTGCCAGCAGCCGTGCCGGTAATGAGCAGTTCTTC.

The J gene is TRBJ2-7, the V gene TRBV6-1; the D gene is possibly TRBD1 (6 bases). The CDR3 is 15 residues long. The V and J ends lost 3 bases and 3 bases respectively, with 15 bases between them. Germline V gene sequence: CDR1 MNHNS, CDR2 SASEGT. CDR3 DNA sequence: TGTGCCAGCAGTGACAAAACGACAGGTGTCTACGAGCAGTACTTC. It translates to CASSDKTTGVYEQYF.

The V and J genes are TRBV30 and TRBJ1-6, with D possibly TRBD1 on 6 matching bases. The V and J ends lost 2 bases and 5 bases respectively, with 10 bases between them. This CDR3 has 14 amino acids. In germline, CDR1 is GTSNPN, CDR2 SVGIG (reference sequence). CDR3 sequence (DNA): TGTGCCTGGAGTCTTCCAGGGGATAATTCACCCCTCCACTTT. Amino acid sequence: CAWSLPGDNSPLHF. Looking up the rest from reference TRBV30 and TRBJ1-6 gives the full variable domain: SQTIHQWPATLVQPVGSPLSLECTVEGTSNPNLYWYRQAAGRGLQLLFYSVGIGQISSEVPQNLSASRPQDRQFILSSKKLLLSDSGFYLCAWSLPGDNSPLHFGNGTRLTVT.

V gene TRBV6-1 combines with J gene TRBJ1-3, with D unclear. The germline V gene has CDR1 MNHNS and CDR2 SASEGT. The V gene lost 4 bases and the J gene lost 3 bases, with 16 bases spanning the gap. The CDR3 spans 16 residues. The CDR3 reads CASSGRSGDGGNTIYF. The CDR3 nucleotides read TGTGCCAGCAGTGGACGGTCCGGGGATGGTGGAAACACCATATATTTT.

The V gene is TRBV18, the J gene TRBJ1-5, with a tentative D call TRBD1 (5 bases). V was shortened by 2 bases and J by 2 bases, with 10 bases between the two germline ends. This CDR3 is 15 amino acids long. The V gene's germline CDR1 is KGHSH and CDR2 LQKENI. This CDR3 is CASSPEQGRNQPQHF. The CDR3 bases are TGTGCCAGCTCACCAGAGCAGGGCCGCAATCAGCCCCAGCATTTT.

The chain combines TRBV19 with TRBJ1-5, with D possibly being TRBD1 (5 bases). Germline V gene sequence: CDR1 LNHDA, CDR2 SQIVND (reference sequence). The CDR3 is 15 residues long. V gave up 2 bases and J gave up 2 bases, with 10 bases separating them. In DNA form, the CDR3 reads TGTGCCAGTAGTATACCAGGGTTTGGCAATCAGCCCCAGCATTTT. Amino acids: CASSIPGFGNQPQHF.

The chain carries TRBV4-1 and TRBJ2-2, with D possibly TRBD2 on 6 matching bases. The CDR3 extends over 17 amino acids. Per germline, CDR1 MGHRA and CDR2 YSYEKL. V gave up 4 bases and J gave up 1 base, with 16 bases separating them. The CDR3 coding sequence is TGCGCCAGCAGCCTCAGTGTTGTGGGACTGAACACCGGGGAGCTGTTTTTT. This gives the protein CASSLSVVGLNTGELFF.

The chain employs TRBV3-1 (or the pseudogene TRBV3-2) and TRBJ2-2; TRBD2 aligns across 8 bases. V lost 4 bases to trimming and J lost 4 bases; unmatched junction nucleotides: 8. CDR1 is LGHDT and CDR2 is YNNKEL in the germline V gene (reference sequence). This CDR3 has 16 residues. The CDR3 region is CASSPTGGSATGELFF. CDR3 nucleotide sequence: TGTGCCAGCAGCCCGACGGGGGGGTCGGCCACCGGGGAGCTGTTTTTT.